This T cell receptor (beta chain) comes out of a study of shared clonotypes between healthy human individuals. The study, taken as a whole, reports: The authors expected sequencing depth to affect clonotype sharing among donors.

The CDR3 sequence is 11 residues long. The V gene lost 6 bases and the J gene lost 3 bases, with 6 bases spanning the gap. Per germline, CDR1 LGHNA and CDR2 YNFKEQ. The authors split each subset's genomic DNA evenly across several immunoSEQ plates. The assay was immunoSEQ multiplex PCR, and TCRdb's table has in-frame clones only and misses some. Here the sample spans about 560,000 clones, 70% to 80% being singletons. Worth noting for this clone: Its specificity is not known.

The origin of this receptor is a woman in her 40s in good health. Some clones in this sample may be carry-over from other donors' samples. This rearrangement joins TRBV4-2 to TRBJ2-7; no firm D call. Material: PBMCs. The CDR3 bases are TGTGCCAGCAGAGACGGCTACGAGCAGTACTTC. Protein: CASRDGYEQYF.